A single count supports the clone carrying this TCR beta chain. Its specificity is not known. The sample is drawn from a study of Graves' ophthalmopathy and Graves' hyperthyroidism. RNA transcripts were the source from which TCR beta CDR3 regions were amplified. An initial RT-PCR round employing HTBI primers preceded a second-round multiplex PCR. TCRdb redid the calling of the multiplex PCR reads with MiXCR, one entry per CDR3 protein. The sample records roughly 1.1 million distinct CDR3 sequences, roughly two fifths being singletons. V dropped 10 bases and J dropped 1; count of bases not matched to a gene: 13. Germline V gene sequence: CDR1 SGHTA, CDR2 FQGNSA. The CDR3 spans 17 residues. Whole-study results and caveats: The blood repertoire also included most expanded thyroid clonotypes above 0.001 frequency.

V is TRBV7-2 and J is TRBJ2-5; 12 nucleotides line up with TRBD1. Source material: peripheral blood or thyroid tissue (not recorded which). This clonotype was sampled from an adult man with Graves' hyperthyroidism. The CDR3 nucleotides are TGTGCCACCGGGCGGGACAGGGGGCCCTGGGCCCAAGAGACCCAGTACTTC. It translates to CATGRDRGPWAQETQYF.